This is a list of T cell receptor beta chains from one sample in a study. MiXCR, run by TCRdb on the RT-PCR reads, gives a single entry per CDR3 protein. The sample records fewer than 800,000 distinct CDR3 sequences, 14% being singletons. Specimen: memory CD4+ T cells from blood. The source of these receptors is a female donor in good health, serving as a healthy control. The conserved cysteine and the conserved F or W are not part of the CDR3 here. The order of the fields is V gene, J gene, D gene, CDR3 protein. The D gene is left open where the match is weak.

TRBV12-3/TRBV12-4	TRBJ2-5	TRBD1	ASSGDSGYGATQY
TRBV20-1	TRBJ2-1	TRBD2	SARGKTSGRYNEQF
TRBV7-2	TRBJ1-5	NA	ASSLAGLKHQPQH
TRBV7-2	TRBJ1-2	NA	ASSPGRGIYGYT
TRBV7-9	TRBJ1-1	NA	ASNGGGANTEAF
TRBV7-2	TRBJ1-6	NA	ASSPGNREALH
TRBV5-1	TRBJ1-3	TRBD1	ASSLRQGAGGNTIY
TRBV7-2	TRBJ1-3	NA	ASSLHNTIY
TRBV24-1	TRBJ2-3	NA	ATSDFSSGTQY
TRBV7-3	TRBJ2-7	TRBD2	ASSSSGTRGEQY
TRBV20-1	TRBJ2-3	NA	SARPDSLIFLDTQY
TRBV20-1	TRBJ2-5	NA	SARDTTRAGETQY
TRBV7-6	TRBJ2-7	TRBD1	ASSPTGQSYEQY
TRBV3-1	TRBJ2-7	NA	ASSQVSSGNEQY
TRBV6-2/TRBV6-3	TRBJ1-2	NA	ASSYSSGNYGYT
TRBV6-5	TRBJ2-2	TRBD2	ASSYSGLAGRRAGSGELF
TRBV5-4	TRBJ2-3	TRBD2	ASSLRTSGRTDTQY
TRBV7-3	TRBJ2-2	NA	ASSARPGTGELF
TRBV30	TRBJ2-7	NA	AWSGRAAYEQY
TRBV10-3	TRBJ1-1	NA	AITQTGNTEAF